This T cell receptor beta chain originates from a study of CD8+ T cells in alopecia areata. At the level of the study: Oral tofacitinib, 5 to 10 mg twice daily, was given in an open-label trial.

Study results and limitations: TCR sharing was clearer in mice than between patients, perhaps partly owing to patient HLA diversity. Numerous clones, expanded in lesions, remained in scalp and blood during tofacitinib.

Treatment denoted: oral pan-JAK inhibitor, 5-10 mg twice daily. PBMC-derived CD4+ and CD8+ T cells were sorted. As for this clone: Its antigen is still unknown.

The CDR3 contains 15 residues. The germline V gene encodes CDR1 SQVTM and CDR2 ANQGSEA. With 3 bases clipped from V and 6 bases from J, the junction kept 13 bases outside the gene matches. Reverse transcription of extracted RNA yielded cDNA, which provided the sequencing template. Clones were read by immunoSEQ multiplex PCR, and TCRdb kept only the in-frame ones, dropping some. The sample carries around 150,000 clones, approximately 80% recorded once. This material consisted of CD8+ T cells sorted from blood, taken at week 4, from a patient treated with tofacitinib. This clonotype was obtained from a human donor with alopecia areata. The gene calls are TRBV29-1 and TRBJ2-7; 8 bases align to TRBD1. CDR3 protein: CSVESSTGTGSEQYF. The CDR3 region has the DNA TGCAGCGTTGAGTCGTCAACCGGGACAGGAAGCGAGCAGTACTTC.